These T cell receptor beta chains were read from a single sample in a study of regulatory T cells in long-lasting Graves disease. MiXCR, applied by TCRdb to the multiplex PCR reads, yields one record per CDR3 protein. The sample lists roughly 400,000 distinct CDR3 sequences, roughly 23% occurring once. The specimen comprised peripheral blood mononuclear cells (PBMCs), sampled when the disease was refractory, from a patient treated with antithyroid drugs. All receptors derive from a female donor with Graves disease. CDR3s include the opening cysteine and the closing phenylalanine or tryptophan. D genes are given only for firm matches. A row's size may be missing; if present it is once, few, many or a size class.

cdr3_nt	cdr3_aa	clone_size	cdr3_length	d_call	v_call	j_call
TGTGCCAGCAGACCGGGACAGGGGACAAACTATGGCTACACCTTC	CASRPGQGTNYGYTF	many	15	TRBD1	TRBV28	TRBJ1-2
TGTGCCAGCACCCTAAAGGGACACGTTGGGGGTAATGAGCAGTTCTTC	CASTLKGHVGGNEQFF	few	16	-	TRBV27	TRBJ2-1
TGCAGTGCTATGGACAGGGGCCACGAGCAGTACTTC	CSAMDRGHEQYF	many	12	TRBD1	TRBV20-1	TRBJ2-7
TGTGCCAGCATCCGGGACAGAATCTACGAGCAGTACTTC	CASIRDRIYEQYF	-	13	TRBD1	TRBV2	TRBJ2-7
TGTGCCAGCAGCCAAGAGGACACGACTAACTATGGCTACACCTTC	CASSQEDTTNYGYTF	many	15	-	TRBV3-1	TRBJ1-2
TGTGCCTGGAGTGTAGCGGGAGACTACGAGCAGTACTTC	CAWSVAGDYEQYF	-	13	TRBD2	TRBV30	TRBJ2-7
TGTGCCAGCAGTTCGGCGGGTAGCGGGGATTCCTACGAGCAGTACTTC	CASSSAGSGDSYEQYF	many	16	TRBD2	TRBV28	TRBJ2-7
TGTGCCAGTCTCAACAGGGGCTATGGCTACACCTTC	CASLNRGYGYTF	many	12	TRBD1	TRBV28	TRBJ1-2
TGCAGTGCCTTTCCTCGTAGCGGGAGTAAGGAAGAGACCCAGTACTTC	CSAFPRSGSKEETQYF	many	16	TRBD2	TRBV20-1	TRBJ2-5
TGTGCCTCCCAAGGGGGCACGAGCTCCTACAATGAGCAGTTCTTC	CASQGGTSSYNEQFF	-	15	TRBD1	TRBV2	TRBJ2-1
TGTGCCAGCAGCACCGAGGGGTCAAATGAAAAACTGTTTTTT	CASSTEGSNEKLFF	few	14	-	TRBV7-2	TRBJ1-4
TGTGCCAGCAGCATCCTCAGACTAGCGGGGGCAAACACCGGGGAGCTGTTTTTT	CASSILRLAGANTGELFF	-	18	TRBD2	TRBV5-4	TRBJ2-2
TGTGCCAGCAGCGTAGAGAGTCCAGATACGCAGTATTTT	CASSVESPDTQYF	-	13	-	TRBV9	TRBJ2-3
TGTGCCAGCAGTTATTGGGAGAACACTGAAGCTTTCTTT	CASSYWENTEAFF	-	13	-	TRBV6-2/TRBV6-3	TRBJ1-1
TGTGCCAGCTCACCAACTAGCTCTGGAAACACCATATATTTT	CASSPTSSGNTIYF	-	14	-	TRBV18	TRBJ1-3
TGCAGTGCAATAAGGTCGGGTAACGAAAAAAATCAGCCCCAGCATTTT	CSAIRSGNEKNQPQHF	-	16	-	TRBV20-1	TRBJ1-5
TGCAGTGCGCGGCCTAGTCTCGCTGAGACCCAGTACTTC	CSARPSLAETQYF	many	13	-	TRBV20-1	TRBJ2-5
TGTGCCAGCAGAAGGGACATCGGACCCCTCCACTTT	CASRRDIGPLHF	-	12	-	TRBV6-1	TRBJ1-6
TGTGCCAGCAGCCCCCACAACAGGGTGGACACTGAAGCTTTCTTT	CASSPHNRVDTEAFF	few	15	-	TRBV9	TRBJ1-1
TGTGCCAGCAGTGTGGGGGGACAGCAAGAGACCCAGTACTTC	CASSVGGQQETQYF	many	14	-	TRBV6-1	TRBJ2-5
TGCGCCAGCAGCCGAGGGGGTAATCTCTACAATGAGCAGTTCTTC	CASSRGGNLYNEQFF	-	15	-	TRBV5-1	TRBJ2-1
TGTGCCAGCAGTTTCCGCGCTTTCTCCTACGAGCAGTACTTC	CASSFRAFSYEQYF	many	14	-	TRBV28	TRBJ2-7
TGCGCCAGCAGCTTGGGGTCGACTAGCGGGAGCCACGAGCAGTACTTC	CASSLGSTSGSHEQYF	-	16	TRBD2	TRBV5-1	TRBJ2-7
TGTGCCAGCAGTTCCGGACAGGGGAAGAGGGCCTACGAGCAGTACTTC	CASSSGQGKRAYEQYF	few	16	TRBD1	TRBV27	TRBJ2-7
TGTGCCAGCACCTTGACAGGGAACTATGGCTACACCTTC	CASTLTGNYGYTF	many	13	TRBD1	TRBV6-2/TRBV6-3	TRBJ1-2
TGCAGTGCTAGAGATTCCAGGGCCGGTTGGAATGAGCAGTTCTTC	CSARDSRAGWNEQFF	-	15	-	TRBV20-1	TRBJ2-1
TGTGCCAGCAGCGATACCCGGACCAGACCGACTGGGGAGCTGTTTTTT	CASSDTRTRPTGELFF	-	16	-	TRBV3-1	TRBJ2-2
TGTGCCAGCAGCCAAGCAGGACAGGCCTACTATGGCTACACCTTC	CASSQAGQAYYGYTF	-	15	TRBD1	TRBV14	TRBJ1-2
TGTGCCACTCGTAAACAGGGAAATGAAAAACTGTTTTTT	CATRKQGNEKLFF	many	13	-	TRBV6-1	TRBJ1-4
TGCAGTGTAAGCGACAGGCGAAACACCTACGAGCAGTACTTC	CSVSDRRNTYEQYF	many	14	-	TRBV20-1	TRBJ2-7
TGTGCCAGCAGTCTCCGGGGGGAGGCCCAGGCACCCTTC	CASSLRGEAQAPF	many	13	-	TRBV28	TRBJ1-2
TGTGCCAGCAGCCTAAGGGGCCGGGTTGGCACTGAAGCTTTCTTT	CASSLRGRVGTEAFF	many	15	-	TRBV28	TRBJ1-1
TGTGCCAGCAGTGGATCAGGGAGGGCCCAGCATTTT	CASSGSGRAQHF	many	12	-	TRBV2	TRBJ1-5
TGTGCCACCAGTGATTTCTGGGGCGCGGCTACGCAGTATTTT	CATSDFWGAATQYF	few	14	-	TRBV24-1	TRBJ2-3
TGTGCCAGCAGCTTATGGAGGGGGGACTCCTACGAGCAGTACTTC	CASSLWRGDSYEQYF	few	15	-	TRBV7-9	TRBJ2-7
TGTGCCAGCCTCCTGGGAGGGACCACTAGCGGGTCACACTCCTACGAGCAGTACTTC	CASLLGGTTSGSHSYEQYF	many	19	TRBD2	TRBV28	TRBJ2-7
TGTGCTAGTGGTTTGGCCTTGAAGGACAGGGGCAAAGAGCAGTTCTTC	CASGLALKDRGKEQFF	few	16	TRBD1	TRBV12-5	TRBJ2-1
TGTGCCAGCAGCTTAGTGGGGGCTGGCGGGGAGCTGTTTTTT	CASSLVGAGGELFF	few	14	-	TRBV7-3	TRBJ2-2
TGTGCCAGCAGTCTAGGGACCGGTAGCCTCTTC	CASSLGTGSLF	-	11	-	TRBV12-3/TRBV12-4	TRBJ1-2
TGCAGTGCTAAGACAGGGGGCGCGGGGAATTCACCCCTCCACTTT	CSAKTGGAGNSPLHF	many	15	TRBD1	TRBV20-1	TRBJ1-6
TGTGCCAGCAGTCAGACAGGAGCCAGGAGCTCCTACGAGCAGTACTTC	CASSQTGARSSYEQYF	once	16	-	TRBV6-1	TRBJ2-7